Listed below are T cell receptor beta chains from one sample, sequenced in a study of identical twins. TCRdb reanalysed the 5' RACE reads using MiXCR and keeps one entry per CDR3 protein. The sample lists about 920,000 distinct CDR3 sequences, 10% to 15% occurring once. Another study also made use of these data, one on yellow fever vaccine responses in identical twins.

Sequencing input: PBMCs. These receptors came from a woman between 18 and 30 years old in good health. CDR3s include the opening cysteine and the closing phenylalanine or tryptophan. Fields, in order: V gene, clone size, J gene, D gene, CDR3 protein, CDR3 DNA. D genes are given only for firm matches. Not every row has a clone size; where given, it reads once, few, many or a size class.

TRBV2	-	TRBJ2-4	-	CASKQNIQYF	TGTGCCAGCAAACAAAACATTCAGTACTTC
TRBV19	-	TRBJ2-1	TRBD2	CASSLLAGGDNEQFF	TGTGCCAGTAGTTTACTAGCGGGAGGGGACAATGAGCAGTTCTTC
TRBV2	-	TRBJ2-1	TRBD2	CASILAAYNEQFF	TGTGCCAGCATTCTAGCGGCGTACAATGAGCAGTTCTTC
TRBV5-1	few	TRBJ2-1	TRBD1	CASSLTTGALYEQFF	TGCGCCAGCAGCTTAACTACAGGGGCTTTGTATGAGCAGTTCTTC
TRBV12-3/TRBV12-4	few	TRBJ1-5	-	CASSFRGTHDQPQHF	TGTGCCAGCAGTTTCAGAGGGACACACGATCAGCCCCAGCATTTT
TRBV3-1	few	TRBJ2-7	TRBD2	CASSQDWGLAGSEQYF	TGTGCCAGCAGCCAAGATTGGGGACTAGCGGGAAGTGAGCAGTACTTC
TRBV5-1	-	TRBJ2-4	TRBD2	CASSPSGSRDIQYF	TGCGCCAGCAGCCCTAGCGGGAGTAGAGACATTCAGTACTTC
TRBV28	few	TRBJ2-1	TRBD2	CASSKTSGLGNEQFF	TGTGCCAGCAGTAAGACTAGCGGGTTGGGGAATGAGCAGTTCTTC
TRBV24-1	-	TRBJ2-7	TRBD1	CATGQGSHEQYF	TGTGCCACCGGACAGGGGTCCCACGAGCAGTACTTC
TRBV20-1	many	TRBJ2-1	TRBD2	CSARTSGSYNEQFF	TGCAGTGCTAGAACTAGCGGCTCCTACAATGAGCAGTTCTTC
TRBV12-3/TRBV12-4	few	TRBJ2-7	TRBD1	CASSSRGTGEWYEQYF	TGTGCCAGCAGTTCGCGGGGGACAGGGGAATGGTACGAGCAGTACTTC
TRBV5-1	many	TRBJ2-1	-	CASSLEAPSSYNEQFF	TGCGCCAGCAGCTTGGAGGCCCCAAGCTCCTACAATGAGCAGTTCTTC
TRBV15	many	TRBJ2-2	-	CATSPGKNTGELFF	TGTGCCACCAGCCCCGGGAAGAACACCGGGGAGCTGTTTTTT
TRBV11-2	few	TRBJ2-3	-	CASSLASLDTQYF	TGTGCCAGCAGCTTAGCCAGCCTAGATACGCAGTATTTT
TRBV5-1	-	TRBJ2-5	TRBD1	CASSLFDREETQYF	TGCGCCAGCAGCCTATTCGACAGGGAAGAGACCCAGTACTTC
TRBV5-1	few	TRBJ2-3	TRBD2	CASSLMVAGVRDTQYF	TGCGCCAGCAGCTTGATGGTAGCGGGGGTCCGGGATACGCAGTATTTT
TRBV18	-	TRBJ2-5	-	CASSPPTGRAEETQYF	TGTGCCAGCTCACCCCCGACGGGCAGGGCGGAGGAGACCCAGTACTTC
TRBV2	few	TRBJ2-1	-	CASSESVNPYNEQFF	TGTGCCAGCAGTGAATCCGTGAATCCCTACAATGAGCAGTTCTTC
TRBV7-3	few	TRBJ2-1	-	CASSLSPSQSSYNEQFF	TGTGCCAGCAGCTTAAGTCCTAGCCAAAGCTCCTACAATGAGCAGTTCTTC
TRBV6-1	-	TRBJ2-3	TRBD2	CASRTTPLAGGRDTQYF	TGTGCCAGCAGGACAACACCACTAGCGGGAGGGCGAGATACGCAGTATTTT
TRBV28	many	TRBJ1-3	-	CASSPHSSGNTIYF	TGTGCCAGCAGCCCCCACTCCTCTGGAAACACCATATATTTT
TRBV5-1	-	TRBJ2-2	-	CASSLESGDTGELFF	TGCGCCAGCAGCTTGGAGTCAGGAGACACCGGGGAGCTGTTTTTT
TRBV6-2/TRBV6-3	few	TRBJ2-1	TRBD2	CASRAGTSMTNEQFF	TGTGCCAGCAGAGCCGGGACTAGCATGACAAATGAGCAGTTCTTC
TRBV28	-	TRBJ2-1	-	CASTVPGGDWVQVEQFF	TGTGCCAGCACCGTCCCTGGTGGGGATTGGGTGCAGGTTGAGCAGTTCTTC
TRBV20-1	few	TRBJ1-4	-	CSAREPINEKLFF	TGCAGTGCTAGAGAGCCGATTAATGAAAAACTGTTTTTT